This T cell receptor (beta chain) emerged from a study of OX40 agonist ivuxolimab in advanced cancers. Study as a whole: Dose-escalation patients had hepatocellular carcinoma, melanoma, renal cell or head and neck cancer.

The protocol was immunoSEQ multiplex PCR, while the TCRdb copy is restricted to in-frame clones and leaves out a portion. In the table there are roughly 40,000 clones, approximately 91% of which are singletons. V dropped 1 base and J dropped 3; count of bases not matched to a gene: 0. CDR1 is MNHNS and CDR2 is SASEGT in the germline V gene. The CDR3 spans 14 residues. As concerns this clone: Other DNA sequences of this sample code for an identical CDR3.

The starting material was CD4+ or CD8+ T cells sorted from blood, obtained in a trial of the OX40 agonist ivuxolimab. The sequence was collected from an adult with an advanced solid tumor such as melanoma, head and neck, liver or kidney cancer. V gene TRBV6-1 combines with J gene TRBJ2-7, with 10 bases aligning to TRBD1. The CDR3 DNA follows: TGTGCCAGCAGTGAAGGGACAGGGGGCTACGAGCAGTACTTC. Protein sequence: CASSEGTGGYEQYF.